This TCR beta chain was sequenced during a study of T cells in Graves' hyperthyroidism and ophthalmopathy. There are many counts of this clonotype. The antigen is not known. The investigators amplified TCR beta CDR3 regions from RNA transcripts. First-round RT-PCR with HTBI primers amplified the TCR CDR3 region. MiXCR, applied by TCRdb to the multiplex PCR reads, yields one record per CDR3 protein. In the table there are about 98,000 distinct CDR3 sequences, approximately 39% of which are singletons. Study findings and constraints: A median about 7 months before onset, the model predicted ophthalmopathy. Most thyroid clonotypes expanded above 0.001 appeared in blood too.

The source material was peripheral blood or thyroid tissue (not recorded which). The origin of this receptor is a woman aged 25 to 39 with Graves' hyperthyroidism.

CDR3 nucleotides: TGTGCCATCAAGACTAGCGGGTACTACGAGCAGTACTTC. Encoded protein: CAIKTSGYYEQYF. The rearrangement links TRBV10-3 to TRBJ2-7, with 10 bases matching TRBD2. With 7 bases clipped from V and 3 bases from J, the junction kept 3 bases outside the gene matches. There are 13 residues in the CDR3. CDR1 and CDR2 (germline): ENHRY, SYGVKD.